The 27 T cell receptor beta chains presented below share a single source sample, sequenced in a study of blood T cell repertoires in COVID-19. Clones were sequenced by immunoSEQ multiplex PCR, and TCRdb holds only the in-frame ones, with some missing. The repertoire holds about 160,000 clones, with 85% to 90% as singletons. Sequences were obtained from peripheral blood. These receptors all stem from a man older than 75 with acute or convalescent COVID-19.

This clone was detected a few times. The genes are TRBV19 and TRBJ1-4; 7 nucleotides line up with TRBD1. Germline V gives CDR1 LNHDA, CDR2 SQIVND (reference sequence). V was pared by 10 bases and J by 5 bases, with 4 bases of the junction left unmatched. The CDR3 covers 12 residues. The DNA of the CDR3 is TGTGCCACGGGACAGACAAATGAAAAACTGTTTTTT. Its translation is CATGQTNEKLFF.

This chain connects TRBV28 to TRBJ1-1; no firm D call. The CDR3 sequence is 11 residues long. In germline, CDR1 is MDHEN, CDR2 SYDVKM. V was shortened by 5 bases and J by 10 bases, with 11 bases between the two germline ends. CDR3 coding DNA: TGTGCCAGCAGTACCTCCTTCGGAGCTTTCTTT. Translating gives CASSTSFGAFF. Variable domain in full (rest from reference TRBV28 and TRBJ1-1): DVKVTQSSRYLVKRTGEKVFLECVQDMDHENMFWYRQDPGLGLRLIYFSYDVKMKEKGDIPEGYSVSREKKERFSLILESASTNQTSMYLCASSTSFGAFFGQGTRLTVV.

This rearrangement joins TRBV6-1 to TRBJ1-3; D unresolved. The CDR3 has 15 amino acids. The V end lost 3 bases, the J end lost 6 bases, and 15 bases lay between the germline ends. Germline V lookup: CDR1 MNHNS, CDR2 SASEGT. CDR3 DNA sequence: TGTGCCAGCAGTGATTTGGTCGGGGTTGCAAACACCATATATTTT. As protein: CASSDLVGVANTIYF.

The chain recombines TRBV18 with TRBJ2-5, with 14 bases aligning to TRBD2. This CDR3 has 17 residues. With V trimmed by 5 bases and J by 5 bases, 10 bases remained unmatched. CDR1 is KGHSH, CDR2 LQKENI, per germline. CDR3 in amino acids: CASSSGTSGSSGETQYF. The CDR3 DNA reads as TGTGCCAGCTCATCCGGGACTAGCGGGAGTTCCGGGGAGACCCAGTACTTC.

The chain links TRBV7-2 to TRBJ2-5, with D perhaps TRBD2 (6 bases). CDR3 length: 14 amino acids. V gave up 5 bases and J gave up 1 base, with 11 bases separating them. Germline CDR1 SGHTA, CDR2 FQGNSA. The CDR3 spells CASSLTRLQETQYF. The CDR3 DNA reads TGTGCCAGCAGCCTGACTAGACTCCAAGAGACCCAGTACTTC.

The chain uses TRBV18 and TRBJ1-1; 9 bases fit TRBD1. V dropped 4 bases and J dropped 3; count of bases not matched to a gene: 3. Germline CDR1 reads KGHSH; CDR2 reads LQKENI. This CDR3 has 14 amino acids. CDR3 bases: TGTGCCAGCTCACTGACAGGGGGGGACACTGAAGCTTTCTTT. This gives the protein CASSLTGGDTEAFF.

V usage is TRBV4-2 and J usage is TRBJ1-2; TRBD1 might be the D (5 bases). The CDR3 runs to 14 residues. Germline values: CDR1 LGHNA, CDR2 YNFKEQ. The V end was cut by 1 base, the J end by 0 bases, with 6 bases between. The DNA of the CDR3 is TGTGCCAGCAGCCAAGGGACACCTAACTATGGCTACACCTTC. Translating it yields CASSQGTPNYGYTF.

This chain's CDR3 is CASSLALAGQETQYF. CDR3 in DNA: TGTGCCAGCAGCTTGGCGTTAGCGGGGCAAGAGACCCAGTACTTC. The rearrangement joins TRBV5-4 to TRBJ2-5, with TRBD2 matching 8 bases. Germline lookup yields CDR1 SGHNT and CDR2 YYREEE (reference sequence). V shed 0 bases, J shed 2 bases, and the junction held 3 bases outside the gene matches. This CDR3 contains 15 residues.

In DNA, the CDR3 is TGTGCCAGTAGACCGGGACAGAGTCCCTTGGCCCAGCATTTT. This codes for CASRPGQSPLAQHF. The chain joins TRBV19 to TRBJ1-5, with 7 nucleotides matching TRBD1. The CDR3 spans 14 residues. The germline V gene has CDR1 LNHDA and CDR2 SQIVND (reference sequence). V lost 6 bases, J lost 11 bases, and 13 bases stayed unmatched.

The chain carries TRBV6-5 and TRBJ1-6, with 9 positions matching TRBD1. J lost 4 bases, V lost 8 bases, and 6 bases had no gene match. The CDR3 length is 15 residues. Germline V lookup: CDR1 MNHEY, CDR2 SVGAGI. CDR3 nucleotides: TGTGCCAGCCTCGGGACAGGGCATTATAATTCACCCCTCCACTTT. Translation gives CASLGTGHYNSPLHF.

The chain couples TRBV30 to TRBJ2-7, with TRBD2 as a possible D gene (5 bases). Trimming took off 4 bases at V and 0 bases at J, with 10 bases between the two ends. Germline V gene sequence: CDR1 GTSNPN, CDR2 SVGIG (reference sequence). The CDR3 covers 13 residues. The CDR3 is CAWKGSFSYEQYF. CDR3 sequence (DNA): TGTGCCTGGAAAGGGAGCTTCTCCTACGAGCAGTACTTC.

On this clone: A read error may account for a junction end that differs from germline. V is TRBV12-3 or TRBV12-4 and J is TRBJ2-7; tentative D call: TRBD1 (6 bases). There are 12 residues in the CDR3. CDR3 sequence: CASSLGMGARDF. As DNA, the CDR3 is TGTGCCAGCAGTTTAGGGATGGGGGCACGGGACTTC.

The chain has TRBV25-1 and TRBJ1-4, with D perhaps matching TRBD1 (5 bases). The CDR3 extends over 14 amino acids. V lost 1 base and J 6 bases, leaving 9 bases between the germline ends. Per the germline V gene, CDR1 is MGHDK and CDR2 is SYGVNS. CDR3 in DNA: TGTGCCAGCAGTGAATTGGGGACTCATGAAAAACTGTTTTTT. Translated: CASSELGTHEKLFF.

The chain recombines TRBV6-4 with TRBJ2-2; maybe TRBD2 (6 bases). Germline CDR1 reads MRHNA; CDR2 reads SNTAGT. Trimming left V 5 bases short and J 7 bases short, with 14 bases between. The length of the CDR3 is 14 residues. The CDR3 is CASSPSVLGGELFF. The CDR3 DNA reads as TGTGCCAGCAGTCCTAGCGTATTGGGCGGGGAGCTGTTTTTT.

This clone was recorded once. The genes are TRBV30 and TRBJ2-7, with D possibly matching TRBD1 (7 bases). Trimming left V 1 base short and J 3 bases short, with 16 bases between. The V gene's germline CDR1 is GTSNPN and CDR2 SVGIG (reference sequence). The CDR3 totals 15 residues. The CDR3 DNA follows: TGTGCCTGGAGTGACACAGGGGACTTCCGCTACGAGCAGTACTTC. The encoded protein is CAWSDTGDFRYEQYF.

V is TRBV2 and J is TRBJ2-1; a possible D gene is TRBD1 (5 bases). The CDR3 sequence is 15 residues long. Germline-derived CDR1 and CDR2 are SNHLY and FYNNEI. V was clipped by 4 bases and J by 2 bases, with 12 bases between them. In DNA, the CDR3 is TGTGCCAGCAGTGCTACTCAGGGTACCTACAATGAGCAGTTCTTC. Its protein is CASSATQGTYNEQFF.

The table lists this clone with a few counts. The V and J genes are TRBV4-1 and TRBJ2-1; D remains ambiguous. The germline V gene encodes CDR1 MGHRA and CDR2 YSYEKL. The V and J ends lost 0 bases and 6 bases respectively, with 12 bases between them. The CDR3 runs 15 residues. The CDR3 DNA is TGCGCCAGCAGCCAAGAAGAAGTCGCAGGCAATGAGCAGTTCTTC. Encoded protein: CASSQEEVAGNEQFF.

The chain carries TRBV25-1 and TRBJ2-6; TRBD1 aligns across 8 bases. The junction had 7 bases not matched to a gene; V was cut back by 7 bases and J by 2 bases. CDR3 length: 16 residues. CDR1 and CDR2 (germline): MGHDK, SYGVNS. CDR3: CASTWTGTAGANVLTF. For the CDR3, the DNA is TGTGCCAGCACCTGGACAGGGACTGCTGGGGCCAACGTCCTGACTTTC. Filled out from reference TRBV25-1 and TRBJ2-6, the complete variable domain reads EADIYQTPRYLVIGTGKKITLECSQTMGHDKMYWYQQDPGMELHLIHYSYGVNSTEKGDLSSESTVSRIRTEHFPLTLESARPSHTSQYLCASTWTGTAGANVLTFGAGSRLTVL.

The table lists this clone with a count of one. The CDR3 here is CASSLAFGGGLAHDEQYF. The CDR3 coding sequence is TGTGCCAGCAGCTTAGCGTTTGGGGGGGGACTAGCTCACGACGAGCAGTACTTC. The V gene is TRBV7-9, the J gene TRBJ2-7, with 9 bases lining up with TRBD2. CDR1 and CDR2 (germline): SEHNR, FQNEAQ (reference sequence). V shed 0 bases and J 5 bases; nucleotides not matched to a gene: 14. This CDR3 has 18 residues.

Only one count was recorded for this clone. The genes are TRBV6-5 and TRBJ2-3, with D unresolved. This CDR3 has 14 residues. V lost 7 bases, J lost 2 bases, and 13 bases lay in between. Per germline, CDR1 MNHEY and CDR2 SVGAGI. The CDR3 DNA reads as TGTGCCAGCACCGGAACCGGGTTCACAGATACGCAGTATTTT. Translating gives CASTGTGFTDTQYF.

In this sample, this clone turned up once. V gene TRBV3-1 (or the pseudogene TRBV3-2) combines with J gene TRBJ2-1, with D perhaps matching TRBD2 (5 bases). The CDR3 loop spans 15 amino acids. Trimming shortened V by 1 base and J by 4 bases, and 11 bases separated the two germline ends. Germline assignment: CDR1 LGHDT and CDR2 YNNKEL (reference sequence). The CDR3 region is CASSQVGGSYNEQFF. The CDR3 DNA follows: TGTGCCAGCAGCCAAGTTGGAGGTTCGTACAATGAGCAGTTCTTC.

This clone was detected only once. The DNA for the CDR3 is TGTGCCAGCAGTGCAGACATACTAGCGGGGACAGATACGCAGTATTTT. Its protein product is CASSADILAGTDTQYF. This chain links TRBV2 with TRBJ2-3, with 10 positions matching TRBD2. The CDR3 runs 16 residues. The V segment lost 4 bases and the J segment 3 bases; nucleotides outside the gene matches: 7. Germline CDR1 and CDR2: SNHLY and FYNNEI.

This chain uses TRBV18 with TRBJ2-7; D might be TRBD2 (6 bases). Between the trimmed V and J ends, which lost 3 bases and 5 bases, there was a span of 20 bases. This CDR3 has 16 amino acids. CDR1 is KGHSH and CDR2 is LQKENI in the germline V gene. CDR3 nucleotide sequence: TGTGCCAGCTCACCGCCTCAAGGACTATCGGGCCACGAGCAGTACTTC. Translation gives CASSPPQGLSGHEQYF. Combining the CDR3 with reference TRBV18 and TRBJ2-7 gives the whole variable domain NAGVMQNPRHLVRRRGQEARLRCSPMKGHSHVYWYRQLPEEGLKFMVYLQKENIIDESGMPKERFSAEFPKEGPSILRIQQVVRGDSAAYFCASSPPQGLSGHEQYFGPGTRLTVT.

The CDR3 coding sequence is TGTGCCAGCAGTGAAACAGGGGGAGGCAATCAGCCCCAGCATTTT. Its protein product is CASSETGGGNQPQHF. The rearrangement joins TRBV6-1 to TRBJ1-5, with TRBD1 matching 8 bases. This CDR3 is built from 15 residues. Germline trimming cut 2 bases from V and 2 bases from J; bases unmatched to any gene: 2. Per the germline V gene, CDR1 is MNHNS and CDR2 is SASEGT.

The V call is TRBV7-3, the J call TRBJ1-1; 8 positions match TRBD1. Trimming at V came to 5 bases and at J to 1 base, leaving 15 bases not matched to a gene. The germline V gene encodes CDR1 SGHTA and CDR2 FQGTGA. This CDR3 region has 18 residues. Written as DNA, the CDR3 is TGTGCCAGCAGCCCGCCCGACAGGGGACGCTATCAGAACACTGAAGCTTTCTTT. Its translation: CASSPPDRGRYQNTEAFF.

The V call is TRBV3-1 (or the pseudogene TRBV3-2), the J call TRBJ2-5; 7 bases align to TRBD1. V was pared by 1 base and J by 5 bases, with 10 bases of the junction left unmatched. CDR1 is LGHDT and CDR2 is YNNKEL in the germline V gene (reference sequence). This CDR3 spans 16 amino acids. The CDR3 sequence is CASSQGDSKKKETQYF. The CDR3 bases are TGTGCCAGCAGCCAAGGGGACAGCAAAAAAAAGGAGACCCAGTACTTC.

J is TRBJ2-5 and V is TRBV5-4; 11 bases align to TRBD2. CDR1 is SGHNT and CDR2 is YYREEE in the germline V gene (reference sequence). This CDR3 is built from 16 residues. V was pared by 9 bases and J by 2 bases, with 12 bases of the junction left unmatched. The CDR3 DNA sequence: TGTGCCACCAAGTTAGCGCTAGCGGGGGGACAAGAGACCCAGTACTTC. It codes for CATKLALAGGQETQYF.